In this sample, the clone carrying this TCR beta chain turned up a few times. These data belong to a study of T cells in Graves' hyperthyroidism and ophthalmopathy. Germline loops: CDR1 DFQATT, CDR2 SNEGSKA (reference sequence). CDR3 length: 12 amino acids. The CDR3 regions of TCR beta were amplified from RNA transcripts. With the HTBI primer set, the TCR CDR3 went through a first round of RT-PCR. MiXCR, run by TCRdb on the multiplex PCR reads, gives a single entry per CDR3 protein. The top ten clones hold roughly 31% of a sample with 600,000 to 800,000 distinct CDR3 sequences, over 35% of them seen once.

V gene TRBV20-1 combines with J gene TRBJ2-7; 8 positions match TRBD2. The end of the DNA aligns better with TRBJ2-1, so the J call may be wrong. The TCR sequence derives from a woman between 40 and 55 years old with Graves' hyperthyroidism. Sample: blood. This CDR3 is CSERGTRDEQFF. CDR3 DNA sequence: TGCAGTGAACGAGGGACTAGAGATGAGCAGTTCTTC.